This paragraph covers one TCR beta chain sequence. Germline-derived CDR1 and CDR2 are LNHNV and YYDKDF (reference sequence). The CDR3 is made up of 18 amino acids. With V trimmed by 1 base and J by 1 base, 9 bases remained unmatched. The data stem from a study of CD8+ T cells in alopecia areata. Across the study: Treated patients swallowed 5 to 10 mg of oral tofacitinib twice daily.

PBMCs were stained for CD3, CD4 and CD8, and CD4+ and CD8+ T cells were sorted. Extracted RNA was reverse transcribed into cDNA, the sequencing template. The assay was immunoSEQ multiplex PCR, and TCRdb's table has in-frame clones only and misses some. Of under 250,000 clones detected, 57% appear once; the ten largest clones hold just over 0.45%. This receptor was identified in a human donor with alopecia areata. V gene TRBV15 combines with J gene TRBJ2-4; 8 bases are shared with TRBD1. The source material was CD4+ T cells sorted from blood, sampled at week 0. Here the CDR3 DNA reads TGTGCCACCAGCAGAGTTGAGGACAGGGTCCGGGCCAAAAACATTCAGTACTTC. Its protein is CATSRVEDRVRAKNIQYF. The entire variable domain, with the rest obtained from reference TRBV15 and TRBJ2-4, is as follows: DAMVIQNPRYQVTQFGKPVTLSCSQTLNHNVMYWYQQKSSQAPKLLFHYYDKDFNNEADTPDNFQSRRPNTSFCFLDIRSPGLGDTAMYLCATSRVEDRVRAKNIQYFGAGTRLSVL.